Listed below are T cell receptor beta chains from one sample, sequenced in a study of CD8+ T cells in alopecia areata. Clones were sequenced by immunoSEQ multiplex PCR, and TCRdb holds only the in-frame ones, with some missing. The table records approximately 210,000 clones, 66% of them present only once. The source material was CD4+ T cells sorted from blood, sampled at approximately week 42, from a patient treated with tofacitinib. These receptors originate from a human donor with alopecia areata. Both conserved end residues are part of each CDR3. Each record gives: CDR3 DNA, CDR3 protein, clone size, J gene, D gene, V gene. D genes are given only for firm matches. Size tells how often a clone was seen (once, few, many) or the class of an expanded clone, and some rows leave it out.

CDR3 DNA: TGCAGCGTTGGAGTTAGCACAGATACGCAGTATTTT
CDR3 protein: CSVGVSTDTQYF
clone size: NA
J gene: TRBJ2-3
D gene: NA
V gene: TRBV29-1

CDR3 DNA: TGTGCCAGCAGCCCGCCGACAGTCCTCTCTGGGGCCAACGTCCTGACTTTC
CDR3 protein: CASSPPTVLSGANVLTF
clone size: few
J gene: TRBJ2-6
D gene: NA
V gene: TRBV5-5

CDR3 DNA: TGTGCCAGCAGCCGGGGGGGCCCTACTCGGGGTGAGCAGTTCTTC
CDR3 protein: CASSRGGPTRGEQFF
clone size: NA
J gene: TRBJ2-1
D gene: TRBD2
V gene: TRBV7-9

CDR3 DNA: TGCGCCAGCAGCCCCGGACTAGCGGGGGGGCAATGGGCCTCCAATGAGCAGTTCTTC
CDR3 protein: CASSPGLAGGQWASNEQFF
clone size: NA
J gene: TRBJ2-1
D gene: TRBD2
V gene: TRBV5-1

CDR3 DNA: TGTGCCGGAAGACTCGACATTCAGTACTTC
CDR3 protein: CAGRLDIQYF
clone size: NA
J gene: TRBJ2-4
D gene: NA
V gene: TRBV27

CDR3 DNA: TGTGCCAGCAGGGGGACAGGTGCAACTAATGAAAAACTGTTTTTT
CDR3 protein: CASRGTGATNEKLFF
clone size: NA
J gene: TRBJ1-4
D gene: TRBD1
V gene: TRBV2

CDR3 DNA: TGTGCCAGCAGCCGGACAGACAACAATGAGCAGTTCTTC
CDR3 protein: CASSRTDNNEQFF
clone size: NA
J gene: TRBJ2-1
D gene: NA
V gene: TRBV5-4

CDR3 DNA: TGCGCCAGCAGCTTGGGACTAGCAACAGATACGCAGTATTTT
CDR3 protein: CASSLGLATDTQYF
clone size: NA
J gene: TRBJ2-3
D gene: TRBD2
V gene: TRBV5-1

CDR3 DNA: TGTGCCACTAATACCCCCGGAGATACGCAGTATTTT
CDR3 protein: CATNTPGDTQYF
clone size: NA
J gene: TRBJ2-3
D gene: NA
V gene: TRBV15

CDR3 DNA: TGTGCCAGCAGGATGGGGACAGAACCCCAGCATTTT
CDR3 protein: CASRMGTEPQHF
clone size: once
J gene: TRBJ1-5
D gene: TRBD1
V gene: TRBV2

CDR3 DNA: TGTGCCAGCAGTGTCGAGACAGGCAATGAGCAGTTCTTC
CDR3 protein: CASSVETGNEQFF
clone size: NA
J gene: TRBJ2-1
D gene: NA
V gene: TRBV6-4

CDR3 DNA: TGCGCCAGCAGCCAAGTCCTTGTGGCAGGGGCAGTGGATGGCTACACCTTC
CDR3 protein: CASSQVLVAGAVDGYTF
clone size: NA
J gene: TRBJ1-2
D gene: NA
V gene: TRBV4-1

CDR3 DNA: TGTGCCAGCAGTGAGACAATAGCCAAAAACATTCAGTACTTC
CDR3 protein: CASSETIAKNIQYF
clone size: few
J gene: TRBJ2-4
D gene: NA
V gene: TRBV2

CDR3 DNA: TGTGCCAGCAGTTACCATTCAGGAGATGCGCAGTATTTT
CDR3 protein: CASSYHSGDAQYF
clone size: NA
J gene: TRBJ2-3
D gene: NA
V gene: TRBV6-5

CDR3 DNA: TGCAGCGCCAGAACGGACAGGGGGGGTGAAAAACTGTTTTTT
CDR3 protein: CSARTDRGGEKLFF
clone size: NA
J gene: TRBJ1-4
D gene: TRBD1
V gene: TRBV29-1

CDR3 DNA: TGCAGCGTCGGACAGGGGGCTTCTGAAGCTTTCTTT
CDR3 protein: CSVGQGASEAFF
clone size: NA
J gene: TRBJ1-1
D gene: TRBD1
V gene: TRBV29-1